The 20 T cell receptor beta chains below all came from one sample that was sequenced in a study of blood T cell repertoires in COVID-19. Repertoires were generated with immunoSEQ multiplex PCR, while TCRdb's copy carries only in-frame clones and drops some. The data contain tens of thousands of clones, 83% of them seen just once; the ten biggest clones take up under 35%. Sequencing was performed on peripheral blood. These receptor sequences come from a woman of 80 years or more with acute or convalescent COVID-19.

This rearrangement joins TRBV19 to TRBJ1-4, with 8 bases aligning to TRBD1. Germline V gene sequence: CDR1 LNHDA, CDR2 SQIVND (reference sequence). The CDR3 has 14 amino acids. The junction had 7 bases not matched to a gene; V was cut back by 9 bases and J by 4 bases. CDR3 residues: CASNRDRSNEKLFF. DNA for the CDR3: TGTGCCAGCAACCGGGACAGGAGTAATGAAAAACTGTTTTTT.

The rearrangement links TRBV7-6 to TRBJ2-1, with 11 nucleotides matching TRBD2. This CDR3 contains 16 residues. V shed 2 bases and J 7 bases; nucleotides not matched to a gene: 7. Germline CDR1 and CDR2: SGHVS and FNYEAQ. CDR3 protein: CASSLIAGGPGNEQFF. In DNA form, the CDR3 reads TGTGCCAGCAGCTTAATAGCGGGAGGGCCGGGGAATGAGCAGTTCTTC.

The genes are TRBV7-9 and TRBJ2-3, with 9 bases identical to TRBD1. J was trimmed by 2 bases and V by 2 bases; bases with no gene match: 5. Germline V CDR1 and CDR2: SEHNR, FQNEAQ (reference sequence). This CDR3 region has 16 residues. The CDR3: CASSLWGQGNTDTQYF. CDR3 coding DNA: TGTGCCAGCAGCTTATGGGGACAGGGTAACACAGATACGCAGTATTTT.

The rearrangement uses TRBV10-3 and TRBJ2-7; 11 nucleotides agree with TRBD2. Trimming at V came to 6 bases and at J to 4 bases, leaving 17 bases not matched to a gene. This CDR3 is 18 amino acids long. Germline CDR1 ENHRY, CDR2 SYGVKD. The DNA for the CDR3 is TGTGCCATCAGCGCAACTAGCGGGGGACCACCCTCGTTGTACGAGCAGTACTTC. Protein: CAISATSGGPPSLYEQYF.

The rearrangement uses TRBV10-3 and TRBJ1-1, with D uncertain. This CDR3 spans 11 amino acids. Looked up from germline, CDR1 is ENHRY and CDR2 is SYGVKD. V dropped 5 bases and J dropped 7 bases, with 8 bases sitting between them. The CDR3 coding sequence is TGTGCCATCAGTAGCCCACTTGAAGCTTTCTTT. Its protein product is CAISSPLEAFF.

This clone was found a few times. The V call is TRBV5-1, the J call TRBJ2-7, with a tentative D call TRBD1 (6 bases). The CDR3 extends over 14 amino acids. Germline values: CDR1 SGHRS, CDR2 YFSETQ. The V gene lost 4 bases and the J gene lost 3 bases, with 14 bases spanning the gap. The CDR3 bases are TGCGCCAGCAGCCAAGGGTCAGGGGACTACGAGCAGTACTTC. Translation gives CASSQGSGDYEQYF.

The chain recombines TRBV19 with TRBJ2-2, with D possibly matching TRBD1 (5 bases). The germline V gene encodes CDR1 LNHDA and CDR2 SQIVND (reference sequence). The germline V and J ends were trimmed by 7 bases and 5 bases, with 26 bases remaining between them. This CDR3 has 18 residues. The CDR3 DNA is TGTGCCAGTACCCCGAAAGGTATAGGCAGGGTTCAAACCGGGGAGCTGTTTTTT. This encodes CASTPKGIGRVQTGELFF. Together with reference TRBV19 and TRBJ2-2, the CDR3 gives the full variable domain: DGGITQSPKYLFRKEGQNVTLSCEQNLNHDAMYWYRQDPGQGLRLIYYSQIVNDFQKGDIAEGYSVSREKKESFPLTVTSAQKNPTAFYLCASTPKGIGRVQTGELFFGEGSRLTVL.

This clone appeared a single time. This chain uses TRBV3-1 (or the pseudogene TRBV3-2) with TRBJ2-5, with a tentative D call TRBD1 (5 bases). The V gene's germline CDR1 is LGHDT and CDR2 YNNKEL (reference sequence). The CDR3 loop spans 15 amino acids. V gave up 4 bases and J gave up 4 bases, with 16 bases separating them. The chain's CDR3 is CASSLSASGRETQYF. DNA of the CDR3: TGTGCCAGCAGCCTGTCCGCCTCAGGGCGAGAGACCCAGTACTTC.

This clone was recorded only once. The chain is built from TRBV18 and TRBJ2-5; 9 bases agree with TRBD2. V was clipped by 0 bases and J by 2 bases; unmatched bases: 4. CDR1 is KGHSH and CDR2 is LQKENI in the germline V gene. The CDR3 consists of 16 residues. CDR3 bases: TGTGCCAGCTCACCACCCGCGGGAGGGCCGCAAGAGACCCAGTACTTC. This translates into CASSPPAGGPQETQYF.

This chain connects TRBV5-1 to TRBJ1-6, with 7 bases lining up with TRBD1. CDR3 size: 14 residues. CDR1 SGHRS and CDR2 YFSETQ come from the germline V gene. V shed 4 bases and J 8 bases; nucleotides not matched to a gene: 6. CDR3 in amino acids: CASSLTGVHSPLHF. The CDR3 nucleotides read TGCGCCAGCAGCCTCACAGGGGTTCATTCACCCCTCCACTTT.

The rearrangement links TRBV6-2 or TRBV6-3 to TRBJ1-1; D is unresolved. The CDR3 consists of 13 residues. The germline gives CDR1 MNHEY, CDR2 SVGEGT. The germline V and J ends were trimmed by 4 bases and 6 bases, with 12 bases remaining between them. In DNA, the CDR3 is TGTGCCAGCAGTTTTCGAGTTCGGGCTGAAGCTTTCTTT. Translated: CASSFRVRAEAFF.

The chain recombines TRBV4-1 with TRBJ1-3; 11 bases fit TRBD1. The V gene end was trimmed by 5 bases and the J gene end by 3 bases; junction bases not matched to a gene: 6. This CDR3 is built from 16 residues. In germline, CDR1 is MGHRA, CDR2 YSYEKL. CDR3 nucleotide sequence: TGCGCCAGCAGCGCTGGACAGGGGGCGAGTGGAAACACCATATATTTT. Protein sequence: CASSAGQGASGNTIYF.

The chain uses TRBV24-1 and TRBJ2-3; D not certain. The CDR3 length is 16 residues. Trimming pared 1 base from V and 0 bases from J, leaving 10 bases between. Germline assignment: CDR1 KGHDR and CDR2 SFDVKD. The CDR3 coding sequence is TGTGCCACCAGTGATTTTGCCGAGTCGAGCACAGATACGCAGTATTTT. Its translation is CATSDFAESSTDTQYF.

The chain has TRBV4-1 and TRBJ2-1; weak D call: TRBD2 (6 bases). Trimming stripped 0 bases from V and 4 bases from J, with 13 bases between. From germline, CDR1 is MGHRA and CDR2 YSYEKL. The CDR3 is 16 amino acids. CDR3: CASSQDWRGSYNEQFF. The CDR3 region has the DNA TGCGCCAGCAGCCAAGATTGGAGGGGATCTTACAATGAGCAGTTCTTC.

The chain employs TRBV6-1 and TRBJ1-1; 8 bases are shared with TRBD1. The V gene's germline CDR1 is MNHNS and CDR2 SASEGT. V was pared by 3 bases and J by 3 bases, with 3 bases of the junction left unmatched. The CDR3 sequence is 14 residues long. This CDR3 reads CASSDQTGDTEAFF. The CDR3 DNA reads TGTGCCAGCAGTGACCAGACAGGGGACACTGAAGCTTTCTTT.

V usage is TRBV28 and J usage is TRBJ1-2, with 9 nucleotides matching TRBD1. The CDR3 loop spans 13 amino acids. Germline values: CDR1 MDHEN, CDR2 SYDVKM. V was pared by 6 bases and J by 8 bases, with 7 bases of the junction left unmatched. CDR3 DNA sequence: TGTGCCAGCAGGCCAGGGACAGGGTACGGCTACACCTTC. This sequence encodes CASRPGTGYGYTF.

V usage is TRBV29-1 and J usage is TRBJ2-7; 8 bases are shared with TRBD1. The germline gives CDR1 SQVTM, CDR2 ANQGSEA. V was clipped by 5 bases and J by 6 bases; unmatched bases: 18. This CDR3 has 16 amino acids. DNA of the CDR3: TGCAGCGTTCGCGGGTTGTCCCCGGGACAGGTGTTCGAGCAGTACTTC. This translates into CSVRGLSPGQVFEQYF.

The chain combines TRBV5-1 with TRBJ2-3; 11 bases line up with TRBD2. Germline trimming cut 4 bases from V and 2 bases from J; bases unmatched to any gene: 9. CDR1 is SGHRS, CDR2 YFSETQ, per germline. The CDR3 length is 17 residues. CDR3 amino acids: CASSTGTSGGNTDTQYF. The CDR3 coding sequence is TGCGCCAGCAGCACCGGGACTAGCGGAGGGAACACAGATACGCAGTATTTT. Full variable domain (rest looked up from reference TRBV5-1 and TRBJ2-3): KAGVTQTPRYLIKTRGQQVTLSCSPISGHRSVSWYQQTPGQGLQFLFEYFSETQRNKGNFPGRFSGRQFSNSRSEMNVSTLELGDSALYLCASSTGTSGGNTDTQYFGPGTRLTVL.

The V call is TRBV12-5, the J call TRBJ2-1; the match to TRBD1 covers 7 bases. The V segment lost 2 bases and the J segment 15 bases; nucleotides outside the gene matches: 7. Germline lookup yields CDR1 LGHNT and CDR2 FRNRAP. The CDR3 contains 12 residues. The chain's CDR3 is CASGLSPGQTFF. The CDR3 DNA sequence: TGTGCTAGTGGTTTGAGTCCGGGACAGACGTTCTTC.

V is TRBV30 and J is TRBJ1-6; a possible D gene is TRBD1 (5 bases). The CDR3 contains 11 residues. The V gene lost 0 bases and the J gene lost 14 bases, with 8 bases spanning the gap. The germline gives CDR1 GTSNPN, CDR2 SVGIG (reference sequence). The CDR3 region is CAWSVQGALHF. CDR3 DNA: TGTGCCTGGAGTGTCCAAGGGGCCCTCCACTTT.